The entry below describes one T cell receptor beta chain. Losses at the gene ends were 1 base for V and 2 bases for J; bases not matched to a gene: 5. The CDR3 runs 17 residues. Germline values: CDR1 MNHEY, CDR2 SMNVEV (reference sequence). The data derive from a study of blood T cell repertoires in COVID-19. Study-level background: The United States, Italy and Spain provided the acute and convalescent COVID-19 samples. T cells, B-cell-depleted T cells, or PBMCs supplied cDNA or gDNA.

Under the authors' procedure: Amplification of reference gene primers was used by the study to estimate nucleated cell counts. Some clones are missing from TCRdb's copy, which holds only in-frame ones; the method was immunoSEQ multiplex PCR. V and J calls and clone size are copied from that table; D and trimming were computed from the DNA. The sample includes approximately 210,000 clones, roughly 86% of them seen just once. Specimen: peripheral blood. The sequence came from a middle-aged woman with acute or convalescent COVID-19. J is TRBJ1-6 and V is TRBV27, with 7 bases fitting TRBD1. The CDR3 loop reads CASSLYGGTAYNSPLHF. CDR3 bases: TGTGCCAGCAGTTTATATGGAGGGACAGCCTATAATTCACCCCTCCACTTT.